A single sample gave rise to the 24 T cell receptor beta chains below, sequenced in a study of T cell clusters in autoimmune cytopenias. Multiplex touch-down PCR amplified TRB using TRB-A and TRB-B pools in one tube. TCRdb re-called the multiplex PCR reads and catalogs CDR3 proteins one per entry, DNA excluded. The repertoire table contains 6,800 or so distinct CDR3 sequences. Each sample's input was roughly 250 ng genomic DNA, 38,000 or so genome equivalents. These data were likewise used in another study, on T cell repertoires in aging, cancer and after chemotherapy.

The sequencing sample was made of peripheral blood. The receptor set was obtained from a human donor in good health.

Its frequency marks this clonotype as medium-sized (0.01 to 0.1%). The gene calls are TRBV27 and TRBJ2-2. CDR1 and CDR2 (germline): MNHEY, SMNVEV (reference sequence). The CDR3 runs to 14 residues. CDR3 amino acids: CASSLTSFTGELFF.

J is TRBJ1-4 and V is TRBV7-6; TCRdb designates TRBD1, a call that cannot be tested without DNA. Germline V gene lookup returns CDR1 SGHVS and CDR2 FNYEAQ. The CDR3 sequence is 15 residues long. This CDR3 reads CASSPGQSLREKLFF.

By frequency, this clonotype is medium-sized (0.01 to 0.1%). CDR3 sequence reads: CASSLGGSTNYGYTF. The rearrangement joins TRBV13 to TRBJ1-2. Germline CDR1 PRHDT, CDR2 FYEKMQ (reference sequence). The CDR3 length is 15 residues.

The chain joins TRBV5-6 to TRBJ2-7; no DNA is available, so the TRBD2 call from TCRdb remains unchecked. The CDR3 is 13 residues long. Germline assignment: CDR1 SGHDT and CDR2 YYEEEE. The CDR3 loop is CASSAGLRYEQYF.

Considering frequency, this clonotype is large (0.1 to 1%). The V call is TRBV29-1, the J call TRBJ2-5; there is no DNA to check the TCRdb D call of TRBD1. Germline lookup yields CDR1 SQVTM and CDR2 ANQGSEA. The CDR3 has 12 residues. The CDR3 region is CSVGGGFASQYF.

This clonotype is deemed medium-sized by its frequency. V usage is TRBV19 and J usage is TRBJ1-1; without DNA, the TCRdb call of TRBD1 cannot be checked. Germline V gives CDR1 LNHDA, CDR2 SQIVND (reference sequence). CDR3 length: 14 residues. CDR3 amino acids: CASRPLVGSTEAFF.

This clonotype ranks as medium-sized (0.01 to 0.1%) in terms of frequency. The chain joins TRBV7-9 to TRBJ2-1; TCRdb gives TRBD1 as the D gene, but with no DNA this cannot be confirmed. The CDR3 is made up of 17 amino acids. Germline loops: CDR1 SEHNR, CDR2 FQNEAQ (reference sequence). The CDR3 sequence is CASSFVQDTLSYNEQFF.

The gene calls are TRBV10-3 and TRBJ1-3; lacking DNA, the TRBD1 call made by TCRdb goes unchecked. Germline V gene sequence: CDR1 ENHRY, CDR2 SYGVKD. CDR3 length: 15 residues. The CDR3 is CAISRQAVSGNTIYF.

This clonotype counts as medium-sized (0.01 to 0.1%) by frequency. The chain uses TRBV19 and TRBJ2-7. CDR1 and CDR2 from the germline V gene are LNHDA and SQIVND (reference sequence). This CDR3 comprises 15 residues. CDR3 sequence: CASSVWGDRSYEQYF.

This clonotype is deemed medium-sized by its frequency. The chain recombines TRBV5-6 with TRBJ2-3. In germline, CDR1 is SGHDT, CDR2 YYEEEE. This CDR3 spans 13 amino acids. CDR3: CASSLGLGDTQYF.

This clonotype is called medium-sized based on its frequency. The chain couples TRBV15 to TRBJ2-6; absent DNA, TCRdb's TRBD1 call cannot be checked. CDR1 is LNHNV, CDR2 YYDKDF, per germline (reference sequence). The CDR3 contains 19 residues. CDR3 amino acids: CATSRRFGGPPSGANVLTF.

This clonotype is deemed medium-sized by its frequency. V is TRBV29-1 and J is TRBJ2-3; TCRdb lists TRBD1, though no DNA is available to test this call. Germline loops: CDR1 SQVTM, CDR2 ANQGSEA. This CDR3 contains 13 residues. The CDR3 protein is CSVAGRNTDTQYF.

This chain joins TRBV6-5 and TRBJ1-2. Per germline, CDR1 MNHEY and CDR2 SVGAGI. The CDR3 is made up of 15 amino acids. CDR3 protein: CASSYGGGAKYGYTF.

The chain uses TRBV6-5 and TRBJ1-1. The CDR3 contains 14 residues. The germline CDR1 and CDR2 sequences are MNHEY and SVGAGI. CDR3 sequence reads: CASSREKKGTEAFF.

The V gene is TRBV6-5, the J gene TRBJ2-2; TCRdb returns TRBD1, unconfirmable since there is no DNA. CDR3 length equals 15 residues. Germline CDR1 reads MNHEY; CDR2 reads SVGAGI. CDR3 region: CASSLSGGATGELFF.

In terms of frequency, this clonotype is medium-sized. This chain connects TRBV30 to TRBJ2-1. The CDR3 totals 12 residues. Germline assignment: CDR1 GTSNPN and CDR2 SVGIG (reference sequence). CDR3 in amino acids: CAGGWRHNEQFF.

This clonotype is deemed medium-sized by its frequency. This sequence joins TRBV6-6 and TRBJ2-3; TCRdb proposes TRBD2, but this gene call is untestable without DNA. This CDR3 has 18 residues. Germline CDR1 MNHNY, CDR2 SVGAGI (reference sequence). The CDR3 protein is CASSRGLAGGPPTDTQYF.

This clonotype is labeled medium-sized based on frequency. The CDR3 here is CASSLGGSGELFF. The V and J genes are TRBV5-4 and TRBJ2-2. CDR3 length: 13 residues. The V gene's germline CDR1 is SGHNT and CDR2 YYREEE (reference sequence).

This clonotype is classed as medium-sized (0.01 to 0.1%) by frequency. This rearrangement joins TRBV6-1 to TRBJ2-5; absent DNA, TCRdb's TRBD1 call cannot be checked. Looked up from germline, CDR1 is MNHNS and CDR2 is SASEGT. The CDR3 covers 15 residues. CDR3 sequence: CASSVSQGWQETQYF.

V usage is TRBV6-2 or TRBV6-3 and J usage is TRBJ2-1; TCRdb indicates TRBD1, and absent DNA this call remains unverified. The CDR3 consists of 17 residues. CDR1 and CDR2 (germline): MNHEY, SVGEGT. CDR3 sequence reads: CASSYALRGYLGNEQFF.

This clonotype ranks as medium-sized in terms of frequency. This rearrangement joins TRBV6-6 to TRBJ2-2; TCRdb indicates TRBD1, and absent DNA this call remains unverified. Looked up from germline, CDR1 is MNHNY and CDR2 is SVGAGI (reference sequence). The CDR3 runs to 17 residues. The CDR3: CASRNPPGQGRAGELFF.

This chain joins TRBV18 and TRBJ2-5; there is no DNA to check the TCRdb D call of TRBD1. CDR3 length: 14 amino acids. The V gene's germline CDR1 is KGHSH and CDR2 LQKENI. The CDR3 region is CASSAGTAQETQYF.

The rearrangement uses TRBV10-3 and TRBJ2-7; as DNA is missing, the TRBD1 call by TCRdb cannot be tested. The CDR3 is made up of 15 amino acids. Germline assignment: CDR1 ENHRY and CDR2 SYGVKD. The CDR3 loop reads CAISESGTDPYEQYF.

V usage is TRBV6-5 and J usage is TRBJ1-3. The CDR3 sequence is 16 residues long. The germline V gene has CDR1 MNHEY and CDR2 SVGAGI. The CDR3: CASSRGLILGGNTIYF.